Below, one TCR beta chain is given with its context. It lacks a known antigen. No clone much larger than this one lies a single base away; base qualities are absent. The record originates from a study of CD8 T cells in Susac syndrome (dated by TCRdb to between 2018 and 2021). Looking at the study overall: Of the Susac syndrome patients who were sequenced, roughly 6 had clinically active disease and roughly eight were in clinical remission. At the time of blood withdrawal, Susac syndrome patients were either therapy-naive, taking corticosteroids (with some also receiving IVIg), or on IVIg alone. Whether CD8+ T cell activation and differentiation in Susac syndrome was antigen driven was tested using repertoire sequencing. The clonality of the CD8+ T cell repertoire was compared across over 10 healthy donors, some 14 Susac syndrome patients and around 16 multiple sclerosis patients.

Beyond this particular receptor, the publication reports: The TCR sequencing and HLA analysis was acknowledged to have included a relatively small number of individuals. CD8+ repertoires in Susac syndrome showed clonal expansion, which was highest in CD8+ TEMRA cells and was greater in clinically active patients than in remitting patients. Looking at Susac-specific public clones, the researchers identified approximately 15 in the total CD8+ repertoire and a few in the CD8+ TEMRA repertoire.

High-throughput TCR beta sequencing profiled peripheral blood CD8+ and CD4+ T cells from healthy donors, Susac syndrome patients and multiple sclerosis patients. Susac syndrome patients met recently defined diagnostic criteria for definite or probable disease. Bulk CD8+ and CD4+ T cells were purified by magnetic negative isolation, while CD8+ TEMRA cells were enriched using FACS. Blood was drawn into EDTA tubes, processed within 24 hours, and PBMCs were isolated by density gradient centrifugation. PBMCs intended for TCR sequencing were cryopreserved in liquid nitrogen and were subsequently thawed in a 37 degrees C water bath. A purity of at least 90% was achieved for sorted or isolated CD4+, CD8+ and CD8+ TEMRA cells. RNA was extracted using the RNeasy kit, and roughly 0.5 to 1 ug of the RNA was reverse transcribed with random hexamers. TCR beta CDR3 regions were amplified with the immunoSEQ multiplex PCR assay covering 54 Vbeta and 13 Jbeta segments. PCR amplification bias was corrected by using a synthetic template baseline for primer optimization and computational correction. As for the original processing: Reads were annotated to V, D and J genes according to IMGT and were analyzed with immunoSEQ Analyzer, with only productive sequences retained. Clonality was computed as one minus Shannon entropy normalized by log2 of the number of productive unique sequences. For each patient and control, public and private clones were evaluated within the 100 most prevalent clones. Clones were defined as Susac-specific when absent from the healthy and MS cohorts, from fewer than 1,300 published viral clones and from other ImmuneACCESS disease sequences. In-frame beta chains were kept once TCRdb had trimmed the public reads at Q25 with fastp and called clones with MiXCR. Rows matching on CDR3 protein sequence are summarized as one entry with the most common DNA and genes. These V and J calls derive from TCRdb rather than the authors' analysis. A total of 92,000 or so distinct CDR3 sequences appear in this sample, 96% of them only once. More than 0.5% of the sample lies in the top ten.

The specimen was CD8+ T cells from PBMCs. The TCR was taken from a human donor with Susac syndrome.

The CDR3 is CASNRGESTEAFF. In nucleotides, the sequence is TGTGCCAGCAACAGGGGCGAGAGCACTGAAGCTTTCTTT. The V and J segments used are TRBV3-1 and TRBJ1-1; 7 bases in between match TRBD1. From its cysteine to its phenylalanine, the CDR3 spans 13 amino acids. CDR3 DNA is the only sequence kept; it has 39 bases, read in frame from the first base. Trimmed from V: 7 bases; trimmed from J: 4 bases; junction bases lacking a gene match: 6. CDR1 and CDR2, per the germline V gene (reference sequence), are LGHDT and YNNKEL.